The 28 T cell receptor beta chains reported below all come from one sample, sequenced in a study of blood T cell repertoires in COVID-19. The method was immunoSEQ multiplex PCR; TCRdb's version includes in-frame clones alone and lacks a portion of them. This sample carries about 60,000 clones, approximately 86% of them seen once, and the ten largest clones take 4% to 5.5%. Sequences were obtained from peripheral blood. All receptors derive from a man in his 60s with acute or convalescent COVID-19.

The chain carries TRBV10-2 and TRBJ1-3, with unresolved D. The CDR3 length is 15 residues. Per germline, CDR1 WSHSY and CDR2 SAAADI. The ends were cut back, 2 bases at V and 2 bases at J, with 10 bases in the middle. CDR3 coding DNA: TGCGCCAGCAGTGAGCCTTGGGGAGCTGGAAACACCATATATTTT. Protein: CASSEPWGAGNTIYF.

This clone occurred once. The chain combines TRBV5-4 with TRBJ1-1; no firm D call. The CDR3 is 11 residues long. Trimming left V 5 bases short and J 4 bases short, with 6 bases between. Germline loops: CDR1 SGHNT, CDR2 YYREEE (reference sequence). CDR3 sequence (DNA): TGTGCCAGCAGTCTAAGCACTGAAGCTTTCTTT. Protein sequence: CASSLSTEAFF.

This clone showed up just once. The rearrangement joins TRBV7-8 to TRBJ1-2; 8 bases fit TRBD1. The V gene end was trimmed by 4 bases and the J gene end by 5 bases; junction bases not matched to a gene: 15. The CDR3 runs 17 residues. CDR1 SGHVS and CDR2 FQNEAQ come from the germline V gene. CDR3 DNA sequence: TGTGCCAGCAGCTCCCCCAACCGACAGGGGTCCTCTTATGGCTACACCTTC. Translated: CASSSPNRQGSSYGYTF.

The genes are TRBV3-1 (or the pseudogene TRBV3-2) and TRBJ2-2; 11 bases line up with TRBD2. With V trimmed by 0 bases and J by 6 bases, 6 bases remained unmatched. Germline CDR1 reads LGHDT; CDR2 reads YNNKEL (reference sequence). This CDR3 spans 17 amino acids. The CDR3 DNA is TGTGCCAGCAGCCAAGATGGTCTAGCGGGAGGCCCCGGGGAGCTGTTTTTT. Amino acids: CASSQDGLAGGPGELFF.

The chain carries TRBV19 and TRBJ1-3, with TRBD1 identical over 7 bases. Germline V gene lookup returns CDR1 LNHDA and CDR2 SQIVND (reference sequence). This CDR3 has 14 amino acids. The J segment lost 1 base and the V segment lost 9 bases, leaving 6 bases of the junction unmatched. Written as DNA, the CDR3 is TGTGCCAGCCGACAGGGCGCATCTGGAAACACCATATATTTT. Protein: CASRQGASGNTIYF. The entire variable domain, with the rest obtained from reference TRBV19 and TRBJ1-3, is as follows: DGGITQSPKYLFRKEGQNVTLSCEQNLNHDAMYWYRQDPGQGLRLIYYSQIVNDFQKGDIAEGYSVSREKKESFPLTVTSAQKNPTAFYLCASRQGASGNTIYFGEGSWLTVV.

V usage is TRBV11-3 and J usage is TRBJ2-1; TRBD2 might be the D (6 bases). Trimming left V 1 base short and J 3 bases short, with 10 bases between. This CDR3 has 15 residues. Germline assignment: CDR1 SGHNT and CDR2 YENEEA. The CDR3 region has the DNA TGTGCCAGCAGCTTAGGCGGGAATGACTACAATGAGCAGTTCTTC. This codes for CASSLGGNDYNEQFF. Variable domain in full (rest from reference TRBV11-3 and TRBJ2-1): EAGVVQSPRYKIIEKKQPVAFWCNPISGHNTLYWYLQNLGQGPELLIRYENEEAVDDSQLPKDRFSAERLKGVDSTLKIQPAELGDSAVYLCASSLGGNDYNEQFFGPGTRLTVL.

The rearrangement links TRBV29-1 to TRBJ2-1, with 9 positions matching TRBD2. J was trimmed by 8 bases and V by 7 bases; bases with no gene match: 12. This CDR3 spans 14 amino acids. Per the germline V gene, CDR1 is SQVTM and CDR2 is ANQGSEA. This CDR3 reads CSGGRGGRGYEQFF. CDR3 nucleotide sequence: TGCAGCGGGGGGCGGGGCGGGAGGGGCTATGAGCAGTTCTTC.

This sequence joins TRBV30 and TRBJ2-3, with 7 bases fitting TRBD2. Germline lookup yields CDR1 GTSNPN and CDR2 SVGIG (reference sequence). The CDR3 loop spans 15 amino acids. Losses at the gene ends were 1 base for V and 2 bases for J; bases not matched to a gene: 6. CDR3 amino acids: CAWSGAAGSTDTQYF. The CDR3 DNA reads as TGTGCCTGGAGTGGAGCAGCGGGGTCCACAGATACGCAGTATTTT.

V usage is TRBV6-4 and J usage is TRBJ2-3; D possibly corresponds to TRBD1 (6 bases). The ends were cut back, 4 bases at V and 6 bases at J, with 11 bases in the middle. Germline V gene sequence: CDR1 MRHNA, CDR2 SNTAGT. This CDR3 comprises 13 residues. The CDR3 DNA reads as TGTGCCAGCAGTGCAGGGGCGGGTGATACGCAGTATTTT. It specifies CASSAGAGDTQYF.

The rearrangement joins TRBV28 to TRBJ1-5, with TRBD1 as a possible D gene (6 bases). CDR3 size: 16 residues. V was shortened by 4 bases and J by 7 bases, with 20 bases between the two germline ends. Germline-derived CDR1 and CDR2 are MDHEN and SYDVKM. CDR3 protein: CASSSPLRGARQPQHF. The CDR3 DNA sequence: TGTGCCAGCAGTTCCCCCCTCCGGGGGGCGAGACAGCCCCAGCATTTT.

Details on this clone: At one boundary the junction diverges from the germline segment, which might be a read error. The chain recombines TRBV5-1 with TRBJ2-1; 10 bases are shared with TRBD2. This CDR3 contains 15 residues. The germline CDR1 and CDR2 sequences are SGHRS and YFSETQ. In DNA form, the CDR3 reads TGCGCCGGCAGCCCGTCTAGCGGGAGTTACAATGAGCAGTTCTTC. Its protein is CAGSPSSGSYNEQFF.

The chain links TRBV2 to TRBJ2-5, with no clear D. The V and J ends lost 4 bases and 7 bases respectively, with 4 bases between them. CDR3 length: 10 amino acids. Germline values: CDR1 SNHLY, CDR2 FYNNEI. The CDR3 here is CASSAGTQYF. CDR3 DNA: TGTGCCAGCAGTGCAGGGACCCAGTACTTC.

This sequence joins TRBV19 and TRBJ2-1; 9 bases line up with TRBD1. The V segment lost 7 bases and the J segment 4 bases; nucleotides outside the gene matches: 5. CDR1 is LNHDA, CDR2 SQIVND, per germline (reference sequence). CDR3 length equals 14 residues. CDR3: CASNAGQGYNEQFF. In nucleotides, the CDR3 is TGTGCCAGTAATGCGGGACAGGGATACAATGAGCAGTTCTTC.

For the CDR3, the DNA is TGTGCCAGTAGTACGGGCTACGAGCAGTACTTC. It is translated as CASSTGYEQYF. This sequence joins TRBV19 and TRBJ2-7; D not certain. The V end was cut by 4 bases, the J end by 3 bases, with 4 bases between. Germline CDR1 reads LNHDA; CDR2 reads SQIVND (reference sequence). The CDR3 contains 11 residues.

This clone was detected once. The chain carries TRBV6-5 and TRBJ1-3; TRBD1 aligns across 7 bases. V was pared by 4 bases and J by 0 bases, with 0 bases of the junction left unmatched. This CDR3 has 14 residues. Germline CDR1 and CDR2: MNHEY and SVGAGI. The CDR3 spells CASSWTGSGNTIYF. Here the CDR3 DNA reads TGTGCCAGCAGTTGGACAGGCTCTGGAAACACCATATATTTT.

The chain links TRBV19 to TRBJ2-3; 12 bases are a match to TRBD2. The CDR3 totals 12 residues. The junction had 3 bases not matched to a gene; V was cut back by 7 bases and J by 10 bases. Germline CDR1 is LNHDA and CDR2 is SQIVND (reference sequence). Written as DNA, the CDR3 is TGTGCCAGTATGCGGACTAGCGGGGCGCAGTATTTT. Protein sequence: CASMRTSGAQYF.

The genes are TRBV27 and TRBJ1-3; D remains unclear. Germline loops: CDR1 MNHEY, CDR2 SMNVEV (reference sequence). Trimming removed 3 bases from V and 0 bases from J, with 9 bases in between. The CDR3 is 15 amino acids. The CDR3 is CASSFSGLSGNTIYF. The CDR3 coding sequence is TGTGCCAGCAGTTTTTCTGGACTCTCTGGAAACACCATATATTTT.

V gene TRBV9 combines with J gene TRBJ2-2, with D tentatively TRBD2 (5 bases). The germline V and J ends were trimmed by 4 bases and 6 bases, with 13 bases remaining between them. In germline, CDR1 is SGDLS, CDR2 YYNGEE. This CDR3 comprises 14 residues. CDR3 loop: CASSKREGPGELFF. In nucleotides, the CDR3 is TGTGCCAGCAGCAAACGAGAGGGCCCCGGGGAGCTGTTTTTT.

This sequence joins TRBV18 and TRBJ1-5; a possible D gene is TRBD1 (6 bases). The CDR3 spans 14 residues. Germline V gene lookup returns CDR1 KGHSH and CDR2 LQKENI. Trimming removed 6 bases from V and 0 bases from J, with 9 bases in between. The CDR3 loop is CASSRTDSNQPQHF. In DNA form, the CDR3 reads TGTGCCAGCTCCCGGACAGATAGCAATCAGCCCCAGCATTTT.

The V call is TRBV5-4, the J call TRBJ1-2; TRBD1 aligns across 8 bases. The germline CDR1 and CDR2 sequences are SGHNT and YYREEE (reference sequence). The J segment lost 4 bases and the V segment lost 5 bases, leaving 7 bases of the junction unmatched. CDR3 length: 14 amino acids. The CDR3 reads CASSQRQGTYGYTF. Here the CDR3 DNA reads TGTGCCAGCAGTCAACGACAGGGGACCTATGGCTACACCTTC. The full variable domain, rest sourced from reference TRBV5-4 and TRBJ1-2, is ETGVTQSPTHLIKTRGQQVTLRCSSQSGHNTVSWYQQALGQGPQFIFQYYREEENGRGNFPPRFSGLQFPNYSSELNVNALELDDSALYLCASSQRQGTYGYTFGSGTRLTVV.

The rearrangement joins TRBV28 to TRBJ1-1; no clear D. CDR1 MDHEN and CDR2 SYDVKM come from the germline V gene. This CDR3 spans 13 amino acids. V shed 5 bases and J shed 1 base, with 8 bases lying between them. CDR3 loop: CASSPTRNTEAFF. The CDR3 bases are TGTGCCAGCAGTCCCACGAGGAACACTGAAGCTTTCTTT.

The V gene is TRBV7-6, the J gene TRBJ2-2; the D is unclear. The germline V and J ends were trimmed by 3 bases and 2 bases, with 7 bases remaining between them. The CDR3 contains 14 residues. Germline CDR1 is SGHVS and CDR2 is FNYEAQ. The CDR3 loop reads CASSFVSNTGELFF. Here the CDR3 DNA reads TGTGCCAGCAGCTTCGTCAGTAACACCGGGGAGCTGTTTTTT. Based on the CDR3 plus reference TRBV7-6 and TRBJ2-2, the full variable domain is GAGVSQSPRYKVTKRGQDVALRCDPISGHVSLYWYRQALGQGPEFLTYFNYEAQQDKSGLPNDRFSAERPEGSISTLTIQRTEQRDSAMYRCASSFVSNTGELFFGEGSRLTVL.

The rearrangement links TRBV2 to TRBJ1-2; weak D call: TRBD1 (5 bases). Germline-derived CDR1 and CDR2 are SNHLY and FYNNEI. This CDR3 is built from 14 residues. Trimming shortened V by 7 bases and J by 2 bases, and 14 bases separated the two germline ends. The CDR3 coding sequence is TGTGCCAGCACACTGACAGCCACCAACTATGGCTACACCTTC. Translated, it gives CASTLTATNYGYTF.

This clone occurred once. This chain uses TRBV11-2 with TRBJ1-5; D not certain. The CDR3 runs 13 residues. V shed 1 base and J shed 5 bases, with 6 bases lying between them. Looked up from germline, CDR1 is SGHAT and CDR2 is FQNNGV. CDR3 region: CASSLGRDQPQHF. The CDR3 nucleotides are TGTGCCAGCAGCTTAGGGAGGGATCAGCCCCAGCATTTT.

The rearrangement uses TRBV7-9 and TRBJ1-3; 7 bases agree with TRBD1. CDR1 and CDR2 (germline): SEHNR, FQNEAQ (reference sequence). The CDR3 extends over 17 amino acids. V was clipped by 5 bases and J by 0 bases; unmatched bases: 10. The CDR3 coding sequence is TGTGCCAGCAGCCCCCGACCGGCAGGGGGCTCTGGAAACACCATATATTTT. This codes for CASSPRPAGGSGNTIYF.

The gene calls are TRBV7-8 and TRBJ1-3; tentatively, D is TRBD1 (5 bases). The CDR3 length is 17 residues. Germline CDR1 and CDR2: SGHVS and FQNEAQ. V dropped 3 bases and J dropped 4 bases, with 19 bases sitting between them. The CDR3 loop is CASSLPPGYRRGNTIYF. CDR3 DNA sequence: TGTGCCAGCAGCTTGCCCCCAGGGTATCGCAGAGGAAACACCATATATTTT.

The chain employs TRBV5-4 and TRBJ2-5, with 9 bases lining up with TRBD2. The CDR3 length is 16 residues. Germline CDR1 reads SGHNT; CDR2 reads YYREEE (reference sequence). V shed 7 bases, J shed 2 bases, and the junction held 12 bases outside the gene matches. CDR3 DNA: TGTGCCAGCGGACCCCCCGGCGGGGGGGGGCAAGAGACCCAGTACTTC. It yields the protein CASGPPGGGGQETQYF.

The rearrangement uses TRBV3-1 (or the pseudogene TRBV3-2) and TRBJ2-1, with 8 bases lining up with TRBD2. CDR1 and CDR2 from the germline V gene are LGHDT and YNNKEL (reference sequence). CDR3 length: 16 residues. The V gene end was trimmed by 4 bases and the J gene end by 7 bases; junction bases not matched to a gene: 12. CDR3 bases: TGTGCCAGCAGCCCTTGGGGAGCGGGAGTAGGTAATGAGCAGTTCTTC. Translated, it gives CASSPWGAGVGNEQFF.